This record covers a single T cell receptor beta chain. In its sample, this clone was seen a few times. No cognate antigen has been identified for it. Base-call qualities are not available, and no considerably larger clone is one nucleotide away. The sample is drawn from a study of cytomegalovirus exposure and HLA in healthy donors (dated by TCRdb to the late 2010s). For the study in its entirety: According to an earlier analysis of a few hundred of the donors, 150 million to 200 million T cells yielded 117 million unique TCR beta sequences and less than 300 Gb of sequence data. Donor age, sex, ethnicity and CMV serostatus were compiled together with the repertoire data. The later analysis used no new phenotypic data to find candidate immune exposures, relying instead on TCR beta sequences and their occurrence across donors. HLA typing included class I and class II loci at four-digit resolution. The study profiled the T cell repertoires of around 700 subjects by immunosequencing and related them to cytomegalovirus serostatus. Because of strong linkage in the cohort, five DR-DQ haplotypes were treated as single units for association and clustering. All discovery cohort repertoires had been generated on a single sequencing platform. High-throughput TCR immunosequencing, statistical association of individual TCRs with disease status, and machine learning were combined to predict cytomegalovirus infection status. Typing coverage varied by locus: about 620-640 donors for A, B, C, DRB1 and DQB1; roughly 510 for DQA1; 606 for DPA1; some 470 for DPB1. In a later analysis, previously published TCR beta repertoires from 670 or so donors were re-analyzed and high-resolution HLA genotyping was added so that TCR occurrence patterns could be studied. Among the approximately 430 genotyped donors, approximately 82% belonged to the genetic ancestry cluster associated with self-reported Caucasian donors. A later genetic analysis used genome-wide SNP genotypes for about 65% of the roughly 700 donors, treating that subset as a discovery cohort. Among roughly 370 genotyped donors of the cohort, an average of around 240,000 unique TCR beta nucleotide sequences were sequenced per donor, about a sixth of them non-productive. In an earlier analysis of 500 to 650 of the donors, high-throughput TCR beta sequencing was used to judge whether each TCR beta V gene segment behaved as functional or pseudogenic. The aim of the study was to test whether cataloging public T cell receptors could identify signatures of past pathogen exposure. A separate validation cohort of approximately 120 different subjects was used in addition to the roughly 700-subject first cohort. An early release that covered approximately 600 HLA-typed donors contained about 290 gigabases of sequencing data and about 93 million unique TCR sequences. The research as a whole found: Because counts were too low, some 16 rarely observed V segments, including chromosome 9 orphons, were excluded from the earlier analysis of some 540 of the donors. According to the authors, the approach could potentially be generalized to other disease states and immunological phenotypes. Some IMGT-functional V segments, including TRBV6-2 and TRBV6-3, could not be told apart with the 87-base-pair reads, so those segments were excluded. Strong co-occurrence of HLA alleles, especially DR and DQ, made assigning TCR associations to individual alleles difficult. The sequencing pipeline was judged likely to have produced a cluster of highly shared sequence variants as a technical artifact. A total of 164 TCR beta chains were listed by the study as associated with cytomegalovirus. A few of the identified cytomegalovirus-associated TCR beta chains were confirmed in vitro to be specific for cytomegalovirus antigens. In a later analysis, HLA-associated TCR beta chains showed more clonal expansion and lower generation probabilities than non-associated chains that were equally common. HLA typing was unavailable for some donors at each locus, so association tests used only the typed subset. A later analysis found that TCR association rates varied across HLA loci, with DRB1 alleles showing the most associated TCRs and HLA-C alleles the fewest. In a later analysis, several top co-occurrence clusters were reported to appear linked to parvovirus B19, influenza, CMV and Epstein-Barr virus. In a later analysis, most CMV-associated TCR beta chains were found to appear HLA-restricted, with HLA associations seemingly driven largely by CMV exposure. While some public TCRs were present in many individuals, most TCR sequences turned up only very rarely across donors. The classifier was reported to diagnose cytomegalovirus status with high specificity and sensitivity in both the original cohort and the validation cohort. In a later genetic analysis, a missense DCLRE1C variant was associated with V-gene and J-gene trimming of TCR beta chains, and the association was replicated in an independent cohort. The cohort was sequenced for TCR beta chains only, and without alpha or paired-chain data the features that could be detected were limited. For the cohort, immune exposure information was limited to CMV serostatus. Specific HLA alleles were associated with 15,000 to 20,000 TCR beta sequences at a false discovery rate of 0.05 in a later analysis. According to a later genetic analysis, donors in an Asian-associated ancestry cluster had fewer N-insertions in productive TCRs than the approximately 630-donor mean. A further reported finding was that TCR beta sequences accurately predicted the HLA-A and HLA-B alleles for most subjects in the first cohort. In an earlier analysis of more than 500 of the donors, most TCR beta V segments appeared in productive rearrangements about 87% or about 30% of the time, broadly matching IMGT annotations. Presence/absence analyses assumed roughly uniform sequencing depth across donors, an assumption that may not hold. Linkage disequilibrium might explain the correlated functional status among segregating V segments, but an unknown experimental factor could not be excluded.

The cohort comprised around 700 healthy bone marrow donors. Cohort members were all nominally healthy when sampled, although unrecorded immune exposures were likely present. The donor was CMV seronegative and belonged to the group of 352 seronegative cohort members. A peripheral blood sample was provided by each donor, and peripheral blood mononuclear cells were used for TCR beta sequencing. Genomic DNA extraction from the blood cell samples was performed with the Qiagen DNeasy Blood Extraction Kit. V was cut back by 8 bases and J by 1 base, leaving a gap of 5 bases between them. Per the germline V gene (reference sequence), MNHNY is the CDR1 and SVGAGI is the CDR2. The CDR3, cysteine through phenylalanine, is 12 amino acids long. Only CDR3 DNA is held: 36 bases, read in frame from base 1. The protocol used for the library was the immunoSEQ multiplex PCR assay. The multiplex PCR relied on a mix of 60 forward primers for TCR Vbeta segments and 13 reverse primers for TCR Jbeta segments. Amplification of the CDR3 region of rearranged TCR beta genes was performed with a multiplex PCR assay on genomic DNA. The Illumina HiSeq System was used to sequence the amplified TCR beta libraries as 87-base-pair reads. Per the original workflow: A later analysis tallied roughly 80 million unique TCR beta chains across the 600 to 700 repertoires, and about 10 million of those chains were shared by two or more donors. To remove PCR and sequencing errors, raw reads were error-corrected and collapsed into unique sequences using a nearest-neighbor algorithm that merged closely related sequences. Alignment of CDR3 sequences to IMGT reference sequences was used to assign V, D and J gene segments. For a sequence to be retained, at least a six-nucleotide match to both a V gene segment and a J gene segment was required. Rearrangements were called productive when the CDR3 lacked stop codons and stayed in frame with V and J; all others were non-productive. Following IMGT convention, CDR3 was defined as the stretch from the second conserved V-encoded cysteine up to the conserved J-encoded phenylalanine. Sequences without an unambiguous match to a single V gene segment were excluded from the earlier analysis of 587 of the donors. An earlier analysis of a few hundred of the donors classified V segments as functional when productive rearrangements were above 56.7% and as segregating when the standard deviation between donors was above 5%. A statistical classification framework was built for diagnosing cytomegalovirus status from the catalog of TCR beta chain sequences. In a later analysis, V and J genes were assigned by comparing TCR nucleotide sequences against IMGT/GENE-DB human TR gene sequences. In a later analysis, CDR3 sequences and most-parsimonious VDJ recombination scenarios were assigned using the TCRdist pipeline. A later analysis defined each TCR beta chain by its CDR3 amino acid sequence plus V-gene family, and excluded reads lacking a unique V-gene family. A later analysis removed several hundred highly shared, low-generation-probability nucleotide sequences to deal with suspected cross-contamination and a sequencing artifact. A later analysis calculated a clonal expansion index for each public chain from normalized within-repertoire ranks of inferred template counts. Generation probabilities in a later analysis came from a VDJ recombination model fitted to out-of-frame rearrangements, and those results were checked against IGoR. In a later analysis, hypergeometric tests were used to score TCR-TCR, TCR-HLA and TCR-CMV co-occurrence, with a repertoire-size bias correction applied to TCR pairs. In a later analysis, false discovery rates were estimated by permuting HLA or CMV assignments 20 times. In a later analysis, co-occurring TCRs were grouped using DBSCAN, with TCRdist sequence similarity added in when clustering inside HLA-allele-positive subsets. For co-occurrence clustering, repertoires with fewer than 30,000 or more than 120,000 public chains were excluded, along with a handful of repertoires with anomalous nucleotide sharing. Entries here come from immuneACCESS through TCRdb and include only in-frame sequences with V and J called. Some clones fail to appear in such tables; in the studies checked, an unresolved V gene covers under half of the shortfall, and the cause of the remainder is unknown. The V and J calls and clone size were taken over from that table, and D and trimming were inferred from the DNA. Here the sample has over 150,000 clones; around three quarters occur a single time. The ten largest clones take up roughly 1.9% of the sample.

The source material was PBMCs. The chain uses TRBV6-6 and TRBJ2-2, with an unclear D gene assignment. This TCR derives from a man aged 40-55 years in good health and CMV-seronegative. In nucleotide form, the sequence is TGTGCCAGCTACAAGAACACCGGGGAGCTGTTTTTT. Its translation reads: CASYKNTGELFF.